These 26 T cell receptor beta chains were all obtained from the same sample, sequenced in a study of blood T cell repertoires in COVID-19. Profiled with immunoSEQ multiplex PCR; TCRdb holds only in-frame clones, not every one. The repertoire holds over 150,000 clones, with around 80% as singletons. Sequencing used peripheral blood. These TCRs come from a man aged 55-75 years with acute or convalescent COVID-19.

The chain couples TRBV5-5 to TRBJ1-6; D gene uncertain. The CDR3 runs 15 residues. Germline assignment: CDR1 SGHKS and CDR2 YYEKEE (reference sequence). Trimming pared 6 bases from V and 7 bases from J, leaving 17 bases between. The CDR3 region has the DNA TGTGCCAGCACTCCCCGATCGGAGAGGAATTCACCCCTCCACTTT. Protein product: CASTPRSERNSPLHF. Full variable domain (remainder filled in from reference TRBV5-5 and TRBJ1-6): DAGVTQSPTHLIKTRGQQVTLRCSPISGHKSVSWYQQVLGQGPQFIFQYYEKEERGRGNFPDRFSARQFPNYSSELNVNALLLGDSALYLCASTPRSERNSPLHFGNGTRLTVT.

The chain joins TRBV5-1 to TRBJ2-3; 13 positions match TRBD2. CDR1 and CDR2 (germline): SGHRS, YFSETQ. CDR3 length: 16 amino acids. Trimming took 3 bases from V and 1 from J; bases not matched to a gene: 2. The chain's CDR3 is CASSSGTSGGTDTQYF. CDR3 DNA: TGCGCCAGCAGCTCTGGGACTAGCGGGGGCACAGATACGCAGTATTTT.

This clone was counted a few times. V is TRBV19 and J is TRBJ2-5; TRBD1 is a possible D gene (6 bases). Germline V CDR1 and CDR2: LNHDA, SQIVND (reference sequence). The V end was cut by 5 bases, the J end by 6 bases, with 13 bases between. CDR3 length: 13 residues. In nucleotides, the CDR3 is TGTGCCAGTAGTGCCGGGACATTAAAGACCCAGTACTTC. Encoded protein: CASSAGTLKTQYF.

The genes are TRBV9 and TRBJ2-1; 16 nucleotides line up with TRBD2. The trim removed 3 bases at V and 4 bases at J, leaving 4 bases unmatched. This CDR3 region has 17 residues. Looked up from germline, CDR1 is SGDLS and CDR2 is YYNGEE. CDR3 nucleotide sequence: TGTGCCAGCAGCGCGGGACTAGCGGGGGGGTTATACAATGAGCAGTTCTTC. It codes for CASSAGLAGGLYNEQFF.

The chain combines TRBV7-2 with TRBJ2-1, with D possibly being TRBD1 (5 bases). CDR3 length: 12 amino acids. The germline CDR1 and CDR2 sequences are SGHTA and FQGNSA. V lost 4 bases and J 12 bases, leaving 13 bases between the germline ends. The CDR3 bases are TGTGCCAGCAGCTCTGGGGCCCCTCGGCAGTTCTTC. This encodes CASSSGAPRQFF.

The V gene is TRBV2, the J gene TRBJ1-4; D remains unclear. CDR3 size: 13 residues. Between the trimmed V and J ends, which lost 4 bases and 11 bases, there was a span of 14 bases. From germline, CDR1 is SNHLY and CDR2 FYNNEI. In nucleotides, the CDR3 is TGTGCCAGCAGTGTTCAGCAGTCGGGTAAACTGTTTTTT. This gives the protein CASSVQQSGKLFF.

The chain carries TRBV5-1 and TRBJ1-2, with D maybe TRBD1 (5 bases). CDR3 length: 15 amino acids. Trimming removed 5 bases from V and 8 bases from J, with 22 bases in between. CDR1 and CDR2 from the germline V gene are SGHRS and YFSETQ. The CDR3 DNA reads TGCGCCAGCAGACAAAACAACCAGGGTTCACGAGGCTACACCTTC. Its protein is CASRQNNQGSRGYTF.

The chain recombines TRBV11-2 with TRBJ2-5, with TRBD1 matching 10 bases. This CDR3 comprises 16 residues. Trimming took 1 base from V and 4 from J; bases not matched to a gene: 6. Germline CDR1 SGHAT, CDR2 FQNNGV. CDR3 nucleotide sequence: TGTGCCAGCAGCTTAGGCAGGACAGGGGGTGGAGAGACCCAGTACTTC. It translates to CASSLGRTGGGETQYF.

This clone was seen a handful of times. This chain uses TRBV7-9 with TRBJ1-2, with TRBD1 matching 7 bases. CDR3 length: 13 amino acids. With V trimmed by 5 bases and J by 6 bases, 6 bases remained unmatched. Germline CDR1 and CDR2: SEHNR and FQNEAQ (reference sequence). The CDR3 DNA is TGTGCCAGCAGCGAGGGACAGTTCAATGGCTACACCTTC. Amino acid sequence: CASSEGQFNGYTF.

CDR3 residues: CASSPMGGALTNTEAFF. CDR3 coding DNA: TGTGCCAGCTCACCAATGGGAGGGGCCCTAACGAACACTGAAGCTTTCTTT. The V call is TRBV18, the J call TRBJ1-1; weak D call: TRBD1 (5 bases). The CDR3 has 17 amino acids. From germline, CDR1 is KGHSH and CDR2 LQKENI. Trimming pared 2 bases from V and 1 base from J, leaving 17 bases between.

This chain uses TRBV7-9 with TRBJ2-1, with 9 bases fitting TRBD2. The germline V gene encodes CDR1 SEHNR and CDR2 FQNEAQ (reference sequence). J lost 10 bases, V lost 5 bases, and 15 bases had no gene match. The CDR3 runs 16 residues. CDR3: CASSPRGTSPWKEQFF. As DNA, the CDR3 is TGTGCCAGCAGCCCGCGGGGGACTAGCCCTTGGAAGGAGCAGTTCTTC.

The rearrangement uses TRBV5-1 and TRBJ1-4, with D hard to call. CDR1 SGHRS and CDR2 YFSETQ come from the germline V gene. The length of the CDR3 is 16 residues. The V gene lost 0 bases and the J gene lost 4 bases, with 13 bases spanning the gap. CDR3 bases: TGCGCCAGCAGCTTGGGGCTCGCAGGCAATAATGAAAAACTGTTTTTT. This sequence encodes CASSLGLAGNNEKLFF.

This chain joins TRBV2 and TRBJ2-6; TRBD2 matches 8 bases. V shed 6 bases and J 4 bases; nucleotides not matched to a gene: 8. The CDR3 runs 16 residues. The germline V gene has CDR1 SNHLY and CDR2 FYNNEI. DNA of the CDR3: TGTGCCAGCAGCCCCCTGGCGGGGGGCGGGGCCAACGTCCTGACTTTC. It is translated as CASSPLAGGGANVLTF. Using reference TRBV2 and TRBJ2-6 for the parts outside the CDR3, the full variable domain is EPEVTQTPSHQVTQMGQEVILRCVPISNHLYFYWYRQILGQKVEFLVSFYNNEISEKSEIFDDQFSVERPDGSNFTLKIRSTKLEDSAMYFCASSPLAGGGANVLTFGAGSRLTVL.

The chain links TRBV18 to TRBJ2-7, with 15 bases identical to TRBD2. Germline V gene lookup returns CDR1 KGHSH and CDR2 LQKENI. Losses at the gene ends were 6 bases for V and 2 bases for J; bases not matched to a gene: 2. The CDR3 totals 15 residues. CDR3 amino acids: CASSRTSGGAYEQYF. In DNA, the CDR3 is TGTGCCAGCTCGCGGACTAGCGGGGGGGCCTACGAGCAGTACTTC. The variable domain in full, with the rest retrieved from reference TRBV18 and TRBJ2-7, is NAGVMQNPRHLVRRRGQEARLRCSPMKGHSHVYWYRQLPEEGLKFMVYLQKENIIDESGMPKERFSAEFPKEGPSILRIQQVVRGDSAAYFCASSRTSGGAYEQYFGPGTRLTVT.

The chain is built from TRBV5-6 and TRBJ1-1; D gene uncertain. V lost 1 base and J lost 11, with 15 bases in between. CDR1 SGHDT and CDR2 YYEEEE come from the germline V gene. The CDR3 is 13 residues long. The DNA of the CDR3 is TGTGCCAGCAGCTTGAGTGAGGGCGGGGATGCTTTCTTT. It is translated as CASSLSEGGDAFF.

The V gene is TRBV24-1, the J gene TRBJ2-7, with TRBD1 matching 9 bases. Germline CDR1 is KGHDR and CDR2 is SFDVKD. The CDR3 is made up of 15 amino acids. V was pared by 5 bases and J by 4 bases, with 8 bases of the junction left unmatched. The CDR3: CATSAPGQGIYEQYF. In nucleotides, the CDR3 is TGTGCCACCAGTGCCCCGGGACAGGGTATTTACGAGCAGTACTTC.

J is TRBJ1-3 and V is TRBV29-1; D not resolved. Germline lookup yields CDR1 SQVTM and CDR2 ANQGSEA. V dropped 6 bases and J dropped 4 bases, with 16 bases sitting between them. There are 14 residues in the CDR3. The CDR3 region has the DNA TGCAGCGTCTCGCTGACAAGACCCGGAAACACCATATATTTT. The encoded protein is CSVSLTRPGNTIYF.

The CDR3: CASSRRQGPYQPQHF. CDR3 sequence (DNA): TGTGCCAGCAGTCGGAGACAGGGCCCTTATCAGCCCCAGCATTTT. The V and J genes are TRBV27 and TRBJ1-5; TRBD1 matches 7 bases. The junction had 9 bases not matched to a gene; V was cut back by 5 bases and J by 5 bases. CDR1 and CDR2 from the germline V gene are MNHEY and SMNVEV (reference sequence). This CDR3 contains 15 residues.

CDR3: CSVDPGQGRGEKLFF. In DNA form, the CDR3 reads TGCAGCGTGGACCCGGGACAGGGGAGGGGAGAAAAACTGTTTTTT. J is TRBJ1-4 and V is TRBV29-1; 10 nucleotides agree with TRBD1. Germline CDR1 and CDR2: SQVTM and ANQGSEA. The CDR3 has 15 residues. V lost 6 bases and J lost 8; bases outside the gene matches: 12.

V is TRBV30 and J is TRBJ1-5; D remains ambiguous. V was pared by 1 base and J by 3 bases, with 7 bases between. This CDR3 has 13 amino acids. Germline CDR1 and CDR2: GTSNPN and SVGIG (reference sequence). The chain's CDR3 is CAWSGLPNQPQHF. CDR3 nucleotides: TGTGCCTGGAGTGGACTGCCCAATCAGCCCCAGCATTTT. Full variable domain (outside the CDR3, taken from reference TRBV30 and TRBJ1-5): SQTIHQWPATLVQPVGSPLSLECTVEGTSNPNLYWYRQAAGRGLQLLFYSVGIGQISSEVPQNLSASRPQDRQFILSSKKLLLSDSGFYLCAWSGLPNQPQHFGDGTRLSIL.

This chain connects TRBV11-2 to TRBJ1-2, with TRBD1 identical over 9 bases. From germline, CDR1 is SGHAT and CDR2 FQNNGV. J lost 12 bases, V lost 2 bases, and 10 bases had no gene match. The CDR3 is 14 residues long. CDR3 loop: CASSLQTGGRGDTF. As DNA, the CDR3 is TGTGCCAGCAGCTTACAAACAGGGGGCCGGGGAGACACCTTC.

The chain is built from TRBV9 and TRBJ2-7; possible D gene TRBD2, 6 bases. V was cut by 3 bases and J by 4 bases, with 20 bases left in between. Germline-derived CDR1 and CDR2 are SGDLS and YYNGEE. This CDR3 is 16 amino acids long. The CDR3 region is CASSDDRRATQYEQYF. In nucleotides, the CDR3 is TGTGCCAGCAGCGACGACCGGAGGGCGACCCAATACGAGCAGTACTTC. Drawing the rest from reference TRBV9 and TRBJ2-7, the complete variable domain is DSGVTQTPKHLITATGQRVTLRCSPRSGDLSVYWYQQSLDQGLQFLIQYYNGEERAKGNILERFSAQQFPDLHSELNLSSLELGDSALYFCASSDDRRATQYEQYFGPGTRLTVT.

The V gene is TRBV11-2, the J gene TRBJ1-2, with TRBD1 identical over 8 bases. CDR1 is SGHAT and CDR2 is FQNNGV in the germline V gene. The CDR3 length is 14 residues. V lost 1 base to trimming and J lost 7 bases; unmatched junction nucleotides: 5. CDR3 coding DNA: TGTGCCAGCAGCTTAGTTCAGGGGGCCAGTGGCTACACCTTC. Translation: CASSLVQGASGYTF.

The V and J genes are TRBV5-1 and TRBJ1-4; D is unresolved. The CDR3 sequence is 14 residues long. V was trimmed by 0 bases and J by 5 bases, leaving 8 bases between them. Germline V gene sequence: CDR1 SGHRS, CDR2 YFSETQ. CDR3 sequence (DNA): TGCGCCAGCAGCTTGGAGCGTGGAAATGAAAAACTGTTTTTT. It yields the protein CASSLERGNEKLFF.

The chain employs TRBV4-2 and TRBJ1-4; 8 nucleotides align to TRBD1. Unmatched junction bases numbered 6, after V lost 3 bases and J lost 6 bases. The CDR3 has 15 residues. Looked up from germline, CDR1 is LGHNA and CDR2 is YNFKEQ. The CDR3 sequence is CASSHTTGVDEKLFF. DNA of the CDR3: TGTGCCAGCAGCCATACGACAGGGGTTGATGAAAAACTGTTTTTT.

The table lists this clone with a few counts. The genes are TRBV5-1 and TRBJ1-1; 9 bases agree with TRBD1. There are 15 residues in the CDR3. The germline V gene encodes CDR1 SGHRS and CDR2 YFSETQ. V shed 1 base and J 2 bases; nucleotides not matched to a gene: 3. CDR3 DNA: TGCGCCAGCAGCTTGTATACAGGGGGCAACACTGAAGCTTTCTTT. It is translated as CASSLYTGGNTEAFF.